Presented here are 21 T cell receptor beta chains from one specimen sequenced in a study of identical twins. TCRdb reanalysed the 5' RACE reads using MiXCR and keeps one entry per CDR3 protein. Of 550,000 to 700,000 distinct CDR3 sequences listed, over 20% are singletons. These records were also assigned to another study, of T cells expressing NK-cell markers.

The sequencing input was PBMCs. The receptor set was obtained from a woman aged 18-30 years in good health.

The chain joins TRBV20-1 to TRBJ1-1; tentatively, D is TRBD1 (5 bases). Germline V gene data show CDR1 as DFQATT and CDR2 as SNEGSKA (reference sequence). V dropped 5 bases and J dropped 6 bases, with 10 bases sitting between them. This CDR3 has 11 residues. The CDR3 here is CSAQGTAEAFF. The DNA for the CDR3 is TGCAGTGCTCAGGGAACCGCTGAAGCTTTCTTT.

The rearrangement links TRBV20-1 to TRBJ2-3, with 12 bases lining up with TRBD2. V was clipped by 4 bases and J by 4 bases; unmatched bases: 9. Germline V gives CDR1 DFQATT, CDR2 SNEGSKA (reference sequence). The length of the CDR3 is 16 residues. CDR3 sequence: CSANRLAGGDADTQYF. In DNA form, the CDR3 reads TGCAGTGCTAATCGTCTAGCGGGGGGGGATGCAGATACGCAGTATTTT.

This clonotype has more than one count but fewer than ten. The chain couples TRBV6-1 to TRBJ1-1; a possible D gene is TRBD1 (5 bases). V was trimmed by 6 bases and J by 8 bases, leaving 10 bases between them. From germline, CDR1 is MNHNS and CDR2 SASEGT. The CDR3 spans 11 residues. In nucleotides, the CDR3 is TGTGCCAGCAGATGGACAAGGGAAGCTTTCTTT. Translating gives CASRWTREAFF.

There are a few counts of this clonotype. The rearrangement joins TRBV19 to TRBJ1-1; D remains ambiguous. This CDR3 is built from 14 residues. V lost 1 base and J 3 bases, leaving 9 bases between the germline ends. Germline V gene data show CDR1 as LNHDA and CDR2 as SQIVND (reference sequence). The CDR3 region is CASSIAGFDTEAFF. In DNA form, the CDR3 reads TGTGCCAGTAGTATAGCGGGGTTCGACACTGAAGCTTTCTTT.

The chain carries TRBV3-1 and TRBJ2-2, with 8 bases identical to TRBD2. V was clipped by 10 bases and J by 6 bases; unmatched bases: 13. The CDR3 covers 15 residues. Germline values: CDR1 LGHDT, CDR2 YNNKEL (reference sequence). DNA for the CDR3: TGTGCCACCTGCCAGAGTAGCGGGATCGCCGGGGAGCTGTTTTTT. Translation gives CATCQSSGIAGELFF.

This clonotype has at least ten counts. This rearrangement joins TRBV2 to TRBJ1-5; no reliable D call. The V end lost 6 bases, the J end lost 5 bases, and 8 bases lay between the germline ends. The germline V gene has CDR1 SNHLY and CDR2 FYNNEI. The CDR3 length is 12 residues. The DNA for the CDR3 is TGTGCCAGCAGGGAACAGCATCAGCCCCAGCATTTT. Translation: CASREQHQPQHF.

This clonotype was detected only a few times. The chain has TRBV4-3 and TRBJ2-5; possibly TRBD2 for D (5 bases). CDR1 and CDR2 from the germline V gene are LGHNA and YSLEER. The CDR3 runs 14 residues. V lost 1 base to trimming and J lost 3 bases, with 9 bases between them. This CDR3 is CASSQGPTKETQYF. In DNA, the CDR3 is TGCGCCAGCAGCCAAGGGCCGACTAAAGAGACCCAGTACTTC.

This chain connects TRBV10-2 to TRBJ2-1; D unclear. The CDR3 has 10 amino acids. The V gene's germline CDR1 is WSHSY and CDR2 SAAADI. V was trimmed by 8 bases and J by 7 bases, leaving 6 bases between them. The CDR3 sequence: CASQRNEQFF. The CDR3 region has the DNA TGCGCCAGCCAGAGGAATGAGCAGTTCTTC.

This clonotype was seen only a few times. The chain links TRBV7-2 to TRBJ2-7; D remains unclear. CDR1 SGHTA and CDR2 FQGNSA come from the germline V gene. The CDR3 covers 15 residues. V was clipped by 7 bases and J by 3 bases, with 19 bases between them. The CDR3 is CASTKEIGWDYEQYF. CDR3 in DNA: TGTGCCAGCACCAAAGAAATAGGCTGGGACTACGAGCAGTACTTC.

This clonotype was counted ten times or more. The rearrangement joins TRBV20-1 to TRBJ2-7; perhaps D is TRBD1 or TRBD2 (5 bases each). The CDR3 spans 12 residues. The V gene lost 6 bases and the J gene lost 5 bases, with 14 bases spanning the gap. CDR1 is DFQATT, CDR2 SNEGSKA, per germline (reference sequence). The CDR3 DNA follows: TGCAGTGCGCTCGGGACGGTCAACGAGCAGTACTTC. This translates into CSALGTVNEQYF.

There are a few counts of this clonotype. The chain combines TRBV5-1 with TRBJ2-7, with 9 positions matching TRBD2. J was trimmed by 1 base and V by 4 bases; bases with no gene match: 9. Germline V gene sequence: CDR1 SGHRS, CDR2 YFSETQ. The CDR3 length is 16 residues. The CDR3 is CASSLVAGVLSYEQYF. The CDR3 coding sequence is TGCGCCAGCAGCCTAGTAGCGGGGGTACTATCCTACGAGCAGTACTTC.

This clonotype was counted only a few times. This chain joins TRBV12-3 or TRBV12-4 and TRBJ2-1, with D hard to call. Trimming removed 5 bases from V and 5 bases from J, with 7 bases in between. The CDR3 loop spans 12 amino acids. CDR3 residues: CASSAVNNEQFF. For the CDR3, the DNA is TGTGCCAGCAGTGCAGTAAACAATGAGCAGTTCTTC.

The sample holds a few counts of this clonotype. V and J are TRBV11-2 and TRBJ1-2; D is undetermined. CDR3 length: 15 amino acids. Germline assignment: CDR1 SGHAT and CDR2 FQNNGV. V lost 5 bases to trimming and J lost 1 base, with 14 bases between them. The CDR3 reads CASSMALLYNYGYTF. Written as DNA, the CDR3 is TGTGCCAGCAGCATGGCACTACTTTATAACTATGGCTACACCTTC.

In this sample, this clonotype turned up a few times. The V call is TRBV20-1, the J call TRBJ2-1, with TRBD1 matching 7 bases. This CDR3 comprises 14 residues. V was pared by 5 bases and J by 5 bases, with 9 bases of the junction left unmatched. The germline gives CDR1 DFQATT, CDR2 SNEGSKA (reference sequence). Written as DNA, the CDR3 is TGCAGTGCTCCGGACAGGCAAATTAACAATGAGCAGTTCTTC. This encodes CSAPDRQINNEQFF.

The chain employs TRBV6-2 or TRBV6-3 and TRBJ2-4; 9 bases are a match to TRBD2. The germline V gene has CDR1 MNHEY and CDR2 SVGEGT. This CDR3 comprises 16 residues. Trimming at V came to 4 bases and at J to 0 bases, leaving 4 bases not matched to a gene. The CDR3 DNA sequence: TGTGCCAGCAGTTCGCGGGGGGGCATAGCCAAAAACATTCAGTACTTC. It encodes CASSSRGGIAKNIQYF.

This clonotype was seen more than once but under ten times. V gene TRBV12-3 or TRBV12-4 combines with J gene TRBJ2-4; no clear D gene. This CDR3 region has 14 residues. Trimming took 0 bases from V and 0 from J, leaving 3 bases between them. This CDR3 is CASSLAVAKNIQYF. CDR3 nucleotides: TGTGCCAGCAGTTTAGCTGTAGCCAAAAACATTCAGTACTTC.

This clonotype was detected a few times. V and J are TRBV29-1 and TRBJ2-7; D perhaps matches TRBD2 (6 bases). Per the germline V gene, CDR1 is SQVTM and CDR2 is ANQGSEA. The CDR3 is 15 amino acids. Trimming took off 4 bases at V and 2 bases at J, with 18 bases between the two ends. The CDR3 DNA reads TGCAGCGTTGTCCCAGGTGGGACTGGGCCCTACGAGCAGTACTTC. Its protein is CSVVPGGTGPYEQYF.

The V call is TRBV11-2, the J call TRBJ2-1; no definite D call. Germline loops: CDR1 SGHAT, CDR2 FQNNGV. The CDR3 is made up of 14 amino acids. Trimming stripped 2 bases from V and 8 bases from J, with 13 bases between. The CDR3 DNA reads as TGTGCCAGCAGCTTATATCGGGCAGTTGATGAGCAGTTCTTC. Translated: CASSLYRAVDEQFF.

There are a few counts of this clonotype. The rearrangement uses TRBV12-3 or TRBV12-4 and TRBJ2-1; 13 positions agree with TRBD2. The V and J ends lost 6 bases and 6 bases, in that order; junction bases with no gene match: 8. This CDR3 comprises 16 residues. The CDR3 reads CASSPTRTSGGNEQFF. The CDR3 DNA follows: TGTGCCAGCAGCCCAACTCGGACTAGCGGGGGCAATGAGCAGTTCTTC.

The chain uses TRBV4-2 and TRBJ2-1; 13 bases align to TRBD2. The CDR3 extends over 20 amino acids. Germline lookup yields CDR1 LGHNA and CDR2 YNFKEQ. The trim removed 4 bases at V and 2 bases at J, leaving 14 bases unmatched. CDR3 in DNA: TGTGCCAGCAGCCCCGTGGGAACTAGCGGGGGGGCAAGGGCCTACAATGAGCAGTTCTTC. Translated, it gives CASSPVGTSGGARAYNEQFF.

The gene calls are TRBV7-9 and TRBJ2-7; D gene unclear. CDR1 is SEHNR and CDR2 is FQNEAQ in the germline V gene (reference sequence). V lost 4 bases and J 3 bases, leaving 10 bases between the germline ends. CDR3 length equals 13 residues. As DNA, the CDR3 is TGTGCCAGCAGCTCAGACGCCTACTACGAGCAGTACTTC. This gives the protein CASSSDAYYEQYF. The whole variable domain, remainder taken from reference TRBV7-9 and TRBJ2-7, is DTGVSQNPRHKITKRGQNVTFRCDPISEHNRLYWYRQTLGQGPEFLTYFQNEAQLEKSRLLSDRFSAERPKGSFSTLEIQRTEQGDSAMYLCASSSDAYYEQYFGPGTRLTVT.